This T cell receptor (beta chain) was recorded in a study of regulatory T cells in long-lasting Graves disease (dated by TCRdb to 2020 to 2022). Describing the broader study: In the newly diagnosed Graves' disease group, patients had been taking antithyroid drugs for less than 3 months. Patients with persistent Graves' disease were compared with patients with newly diagnosed Graves' disease using TCR sequencing and RNA sequencing of peripheral blood. The study was registered as a clinical trial and conducted in China. A total of roughly 33 samples were covered by TCR sequencing, comprising 13 persistent and around 20 newly diagnosed Graves' disease patients. What the authors observed across the whole study: Sequencing and analysis were restricted to the TCR beta chain. Preferential use of TRBV28, TRBJ1-2 and TRBJ2-5 was observed in persistent disease, whereas TRBV20-1 and TRBJ2-1 were favored in newly diagnosed disease. The authors acknowledged the small sample size as a limitation that may reduce accuracy. Peripheral blood alone was examined, since thyroid tissue, which constituted the primary lesion, could not be accessed. Persistent Graves' disease patients showed lower TCR Shannon entropy and fewer highly expanded clones than newly diagnosed patients, suggesting clonal expansion. Persistent patients shared more public clonotypes among themselves (2,741) than newly diagnosed patients did (about 1,000).

V is pruned by 0 bases and J by 15 bases, leaving 15 bases of the junction without a gene match. CDR1 and CDR2 were assigned from the germline V gene as SGHRS and YFSETQ. The CDR3 runs 16 residues from the cysteine to the phenylalanine. The only DNA kept is the CDR3, 48 bases in frame from the first base. This specimen's time point label, interpreted: newly diagnosed GD, antithyroid drugs for less than 3 months. RNA was extracted from PBMCs in TRIzol for both TCR sequencing and RNA sequencing. Graves' disease was diagnosed according to American Thyroid Association guidelines. Patients for the study were recruited at an endocrinology department in Xi'an, China. Each patient gave about 9.1 milliliters of peripheral blood, collected in an EDTA anticoagulant tube. Ficoll Paque Plus density gradient separation was used to isolate PBMCs, and no further T cell sorting was done. An Agilent 2100 Bioanalyzer and agarose gel were used to check RNA quality, and a NanoDrop 2000 was used to measure RNA concentration.

The library was built by means of multiplex PCR. TCRdb names Illumina HiSeq 4000 as the instrument used. TCR beta libraries were built with iRepertoire HTBI primers and Arm-PCR amplification of CDR3 regions. Before sequencing, the PCR products underwent gel purification. Regarding the original processing steps: Gene usage analysis of CDR3 amino acid clonotypes used the approximately 62 TRBV and 14 to 15 TRBJ segments found across samples. COPE and FqMerger were used to merge filtered high-quality paired reads into contigs. BLAST was used to align contigs to IMGT TRBV, TRBD and TRBJ reference genes, and CDR3 was defined according to IMGT. Clonotypes above 0.1% frequency were classified as highly expanded clones. Shannon entropy was used to measure repertoire diversity, and the Gini coefficient was used to measure V-J evenness. A clonotype found in more than one individual was treated as public. TCRdb reran the public reads through fastp at Q25 and MiXCR, keeping productive beta chains. Every distinct CDR3 protein forms one entry, paired with its most common genes and DNA. These V and J calls derive from TCRdb rather than the authors' analysis. This sample gives about 430,000 distinct CDR3 sequences in total; approximately 16% of them show up just once. Jointly, the top ten make up over 7% of the sample.

This clonotype has at least ten counts. The clone's antigen remains unknown. No clone much larger than this one lies a single base away; base qualities are absent. These data are also associated with another study on T cells in Graves' hyperthyroidism and ophthalmopathy. The second study's authors report: Stable Graves' hyperthyroidism was defined as no progression to ophthalmopathy during 18 months of follow-up. Hyperthyroidism patients were newly diagnosed, had a disease duration of under 2 months, and were aged 18 to 65 years. Exclusion was applied to patients with uncontrolled infections, other autoimmune diseases, pregnancy or lactation. Diagnoses were established on the basis of clinical symptoms, serum thyroxine and TRAb, thyroid ultrasound, and orbital computed tomography. The TCR CDR3 was subjected to a first round of RT-PCR using the HTBI primer set and the Qiagen OneStep RT-PCR kit. Blood samples also contained most of the expanded thyroid clonotypes (frequency above 0.001), which suggests that blood repertoires may reflect thyroid immune responses. A 13 V-J signature model separated ophthalmopathy from stable hyperthyroidism, with 87.88% sensitivity and about 81% specificity in cross-validation and 80%/75% in testing. In validation, progression to ophthalmopathy was predicted by the model with 55% to 71% sensitivity and 72% to 85% specificity, a median of roughly 6.4 months before onset. To identify distinguishing TCR V-J signatures, a discovery cohort of about 100 patients was used, comprising 40 to 45 with Graves' ophthalmopathy and around 60 with stable Graves' hyperthyroidism. Prospective prediction of ophthalmopathy was tested in an independent validation cohort consisting of some 19 hyperthyroidism patients and some 15 patients who later progressed to ophthalmopathy. For training and testing, the 100 or so patients in the discovery cohort were randomly divided in a 7:3 ratio. In addition, the study compared T-cell repertoires in thyroid tissue and in blood from roughly 6 Graves' hyperthyroidism patients. After blood sampling, hyperthyroidism patients were treated with methimazole at a starting dose of 30 mg daily, and ophthalmopathy patients were treated with high-dose intravenous methylprednisolone. The libraries were constructed in a second round of multiplex PCR and then size-selected and purified. Libraries were sequenced paired-end with 100 bp reads on an Illumina HiSeq2000. SOAPnuke was used to process the raw data, removing reads that contained adapters or uncalled bases, had a mean Phred below 15, or lacked an exact match to the constant primer or identifier. High-quality paired reads were merged with COPE v1.2.5, and unique nucleotide sequences were defined as clonotypes. Clonotypes were aligned to IMGT TRBV, TRBD and TRBJ reference segments using MiTCR v1.1. The analysis included only V-J combinations with a frequency above 0.0001, which together covered roughly 99% of the repertoires. The TCS score was defined as F50 (clonal expansion) divided by E x V (chaos), with BLOSUM62-based TCRdist calculated between CDR3 peptides within each V-J. Welch's t-statistics and random forest reduced several hundred V-J features to 13, which were used in a naive Bayes classifier (R e1071). No statistical method was used to set the sample size in advance, and investigators knew the group allocation. According to the paper, TCR Vbeta CDR3 sequencing was carried out on over 130 peripheral blood samples, which came from 40 to 45 ophthalmopathy, fewer than 80 hyperthyroidism and about 17 progressor patients.

The sequence is built from TRBV5-1 and TRBJ2-6; TRBD1 aligns with 7 central bases. The clonotype was recovered from a woman aged 40 to 49 with Graves disease. Donor details come from another sample of the same person, matched by shared clones. The specimen was peripheral blood mononuclear cells (PBMCs), collected at new diagnosis, from a patient treated with antithyroid drugs. The DNA reads TGCGCCAGCAGCTTGGGGTCTCCGGGACAGCCATCGAGCCTGACTTTC. Its translation is CASSLGSPGQPSSLTF.